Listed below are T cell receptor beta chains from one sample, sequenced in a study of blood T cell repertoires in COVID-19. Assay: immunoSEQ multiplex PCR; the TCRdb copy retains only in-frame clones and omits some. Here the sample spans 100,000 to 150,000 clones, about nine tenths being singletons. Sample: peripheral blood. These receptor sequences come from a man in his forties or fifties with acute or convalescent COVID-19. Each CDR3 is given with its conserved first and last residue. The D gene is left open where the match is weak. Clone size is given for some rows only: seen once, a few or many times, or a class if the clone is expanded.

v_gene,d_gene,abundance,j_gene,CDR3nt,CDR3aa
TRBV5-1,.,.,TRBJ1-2,TGCGCCAGCAGCTTGAGTTGGGCAGCCAGCTATGGCTACACCTTC,CASSLSWAASYGYTF
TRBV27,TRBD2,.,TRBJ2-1,TGTGCCAGCAGTTCCCTCGGTAGCGGGAGCTATGAGCAGTTCTTC,CASSSLGSGSYEQFF
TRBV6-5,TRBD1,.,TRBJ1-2,TGTGCCAGCAGTTTCATACAGGGGGTCTATGGCTACACCTTC,CASSFIQGVYGYTF
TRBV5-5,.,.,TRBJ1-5,TGTGCCAGCAGCTTAAGAGGGGGGGAGAGGTTGAGCAATCAGCCCCAGCATTTT,CASSLRGGERLSNQPQHF
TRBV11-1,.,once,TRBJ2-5,TGTGCCAGCAGCTTAGACGATTGGGCAGCCCAAGAGACCCAGTACTTC,CASSLDDWAAQETQYF
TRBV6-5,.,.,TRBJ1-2,TGTGCCAGCTCTGCCGGGGGGGCATATGACTATGGCTACACCTTC,CASSAGGAYDYGYTF
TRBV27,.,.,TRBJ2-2,TGTGGAGCCCGGCCTGGGGGGATCACCGGGGAGCTGTTTTTT,CGARPGGITGELFF
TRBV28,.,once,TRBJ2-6,TGTGCCAGCAACGCTCAACAGAACTCTGGGGCCAACGTCCTGACTTTC,CASNAQQNSGANVLTF
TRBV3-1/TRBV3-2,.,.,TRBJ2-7,TGTGCCAGCAGCCAAGAATTAGTAGCGCGGGCGGAGTACTTC,CASSQELVARAEYF
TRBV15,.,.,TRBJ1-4,TGTGCCACCAGCAGAGAAGGACAGCTATATGAAAAACTGTTTTTT,CATSREGQLYEKLFF
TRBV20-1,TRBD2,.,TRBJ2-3,TGCAGTGCCAGTAGAGGGGGGACTAGCGGGCAGTCGACGCAGTATTTT,CSASRGGTSGQSTQYF
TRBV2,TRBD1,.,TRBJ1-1,TGTGCCAGCCAGAGGACCGGGACAGTGAACACTGAAGCTTTCTTT,CASQRTGTVNTEAFF
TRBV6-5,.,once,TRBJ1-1,TGTGCCAGCCGTTTGTGGGCCGGGGTCACTGAAGCTTTCTTT,CASRLWAGVTEAFF
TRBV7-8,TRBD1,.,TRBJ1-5,TGTGCCAGCAGCTTAGGACAGGGTATCGGCAATCAGCCCCAGCATTTT,CASSLGQGIGNQPQHF
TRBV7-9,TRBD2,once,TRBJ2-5,TGTGCCAGCGCGCTAGCGGGGGGGCCGAAGGGGGACGGGACCCAGTACTTC,CASALAGGPKGDGTQYF
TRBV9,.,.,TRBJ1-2,TGTGCCAGCAGCGTAGGGGGCCGAGCTAACTATGGCTACACCTTC,CASSVGGRANYGYTF
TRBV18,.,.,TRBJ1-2,TGTGCCAGCTCACCAGGGCCCTGGACTAACTATGGCTACACCTTC,CASSPGPWTNYGYTF
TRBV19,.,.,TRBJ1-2,TGTGCCAGTAGTCCAATTCGCGGGACGATTAAGTTTAGCTATGGCTACACCTTC,CASSPIRGTIKFSYGYTF
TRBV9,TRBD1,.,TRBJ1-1,TGTGCCAGCAGCGGCGACAGGGGGGCGACTGAAGCTTTCTTT,CASSGDRGATEAFF
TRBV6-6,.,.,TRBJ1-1,TGTGCCAGCAGTTACCGGGCAGGGGCGACTGAAGCTTTCTTT,CASSYRAGATEAFF
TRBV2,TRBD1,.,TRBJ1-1,TGTGCCAGCAGTTACCAGGGGGCTATCGAAGCTTTCTTT,CASSYQGAIEAFF
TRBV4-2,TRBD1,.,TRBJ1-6,TGTGCCAGCAGCCGAGGGACAGGTTCGGGTATGTCACCCCTCCACTTT,CASSRGTGSGMSPLHF
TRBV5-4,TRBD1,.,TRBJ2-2,TGTGCCAGCAGTTCGGGACAGGGGTTCACCGGGGAGCTGTTTTTT,CASSSGQGFTGELFF
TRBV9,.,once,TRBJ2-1,TGTGCCAGCAGCGTAGGCGGGGCCTCCTACAATGAGCAGTTCTTC,CASSVGGASYNEQFF
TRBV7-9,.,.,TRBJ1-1,TGTGCCAGCACCCGGACAGCGAACACTGAAGCTTTCTTT,CASTRTANTEAFF
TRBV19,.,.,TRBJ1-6,TGTGCCAGTCGAGGGTCCTATAATTCACCCCTCCACTTT,CASRGSYNSPLHF
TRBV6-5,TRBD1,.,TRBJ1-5,TGTGCCAGCAAGGGGGCAAATCAGCCCCAGCATTTT,CASKGANQPQHF
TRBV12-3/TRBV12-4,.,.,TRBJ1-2,TGTGCCAGCAAACGCGGAACAAACGCTGGCTACACCTTC,CASKRGTNAGYTF
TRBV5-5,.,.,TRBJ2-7,TGTGCCAGCAGCAAACAGGGCCTTTCCTACGAGCAGTACTTC,CASSKQGLSYEQYF
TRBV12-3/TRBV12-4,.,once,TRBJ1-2,TGTGCCAGCAGCTCAACAGGGTTCGGCTACACCTTC,CASSSTGFGYTF
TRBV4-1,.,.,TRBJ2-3,TGCGCCAGCAAGGATGGAGGGGGCGGAGGGGCAGATACGCAGTATTTT,CASKDGGGGGADTQYF
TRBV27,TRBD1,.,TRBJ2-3,TGTGCCAGCAGCCCCTGGACAGGAAAGAGAACAGATACGCAGTATTTT,CASSPWTGKRTDTQYF
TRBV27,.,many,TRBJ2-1,TGTGCCAGCAGTTCATACAGGGGAGGTTCCTACAATGAGCAGTTCTTC,CASSSYRGGSYNEQFF
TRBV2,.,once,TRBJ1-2,TGTGCCAGCAGTTCTGGGCAGTCCTATGGCTACACCTTC,CASSSGQSYGYTF
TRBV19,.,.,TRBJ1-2,TGTGCCAGTAACGAGCGCGACTATGGCTACACCTTC,CASNERDYGYTF
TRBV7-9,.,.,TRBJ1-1,TGTGCCAGCAGCCCGGACAGACGTTTCATGAACACTGAAGCTTTCTTT,CASSPDRRFMNTEAFF
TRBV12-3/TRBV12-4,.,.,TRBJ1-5,TGTGCCAGCAGTTTCCGTCAGCCCCAGCATTTT,CASSFRQPQHF
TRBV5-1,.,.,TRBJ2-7,TGCGCCAGCAGCTTGGTCGCGGGCTCGAACGAGCAGTACTTC,CASSLVAGSNEQYF
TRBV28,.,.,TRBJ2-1,TGTGCCAGCAGCACCTATAGAAACTCCTACAATGAGCAGTTCTTC,CASSTYRNSYNEQFF
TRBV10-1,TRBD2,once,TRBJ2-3,TGCGCCAGCAGTGAGCGGACTAGCGGGACTAGCACAGATACGCAGTATTTT,CASSERTSGTSTDTQYF
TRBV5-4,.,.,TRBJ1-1,TGTGCCAGCAGCTTGTACCCAGGGAACACTGAAGCTTTCTTT,CASSLYPGNTEAFF